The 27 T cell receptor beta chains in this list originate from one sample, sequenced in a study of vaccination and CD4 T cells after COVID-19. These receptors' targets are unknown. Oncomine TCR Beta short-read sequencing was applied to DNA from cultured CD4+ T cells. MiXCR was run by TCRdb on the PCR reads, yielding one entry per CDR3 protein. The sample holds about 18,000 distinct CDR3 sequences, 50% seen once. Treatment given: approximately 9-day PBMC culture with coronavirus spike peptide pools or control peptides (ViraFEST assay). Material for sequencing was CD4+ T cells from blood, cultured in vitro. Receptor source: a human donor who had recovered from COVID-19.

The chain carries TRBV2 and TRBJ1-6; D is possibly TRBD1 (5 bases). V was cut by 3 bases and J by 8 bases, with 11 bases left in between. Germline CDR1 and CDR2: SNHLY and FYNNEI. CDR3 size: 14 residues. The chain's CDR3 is CASSEGTSDSPLHF. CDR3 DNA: TGTGCCAGCAGTGAGGGGACCTCCGATTCACCCCTCCACTTT.

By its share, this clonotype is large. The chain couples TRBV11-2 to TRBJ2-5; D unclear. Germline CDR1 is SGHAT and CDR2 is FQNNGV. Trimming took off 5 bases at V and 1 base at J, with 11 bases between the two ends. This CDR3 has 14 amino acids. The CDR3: CASSPQFSQETQYF. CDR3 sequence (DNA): TGTGCCAGCAGCCCCCAGTTTAGCCAAGAGACCCAGTACTTC.

CDR3 amino acids: CASSEAGYRSEAFF. The DNA for the CDR3 is TGTGCCAGCAGTGAAGCAGGGTACAGATCCGAAGCTTTCTTT. This chain connects TRBV6-1 to TRBJ1-1; no reliable D call. V was shortened by 0 bases and J by 8 bases, with 13 bases between the two germline ends. The CDR3 contains 14 residues. Germline CDR1 MNHNS, CDR2 SASEGT.

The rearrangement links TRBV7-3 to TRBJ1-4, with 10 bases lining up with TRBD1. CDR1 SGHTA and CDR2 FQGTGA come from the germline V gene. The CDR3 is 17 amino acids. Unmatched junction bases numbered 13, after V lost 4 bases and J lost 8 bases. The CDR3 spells CASSYRQGAKSSEKLFF. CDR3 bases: TGTGCCAGCAGCTATCGACAGGGGGCGAAATCTAGCGAAAAACTGTTTTTT.

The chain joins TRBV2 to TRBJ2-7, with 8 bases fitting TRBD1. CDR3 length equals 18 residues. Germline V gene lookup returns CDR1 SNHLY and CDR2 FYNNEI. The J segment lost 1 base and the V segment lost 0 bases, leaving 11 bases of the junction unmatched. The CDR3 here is CASSEASMGQAFSYEQYF. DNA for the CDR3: TGTGCCAGCAGTGAAGCCTCAATGGGACAGGCATTTTCCTACGAGCAGTACTTC.

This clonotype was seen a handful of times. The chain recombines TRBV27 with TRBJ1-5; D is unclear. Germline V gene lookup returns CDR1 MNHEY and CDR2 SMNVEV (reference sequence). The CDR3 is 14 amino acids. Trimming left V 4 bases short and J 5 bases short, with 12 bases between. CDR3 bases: TGTGCCAGCAGTTCAACACCATCCTATCAGCCCCAGCATTTT. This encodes CASSSTPSYQPQHF.

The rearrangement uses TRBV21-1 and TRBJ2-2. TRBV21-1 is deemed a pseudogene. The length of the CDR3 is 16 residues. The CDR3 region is CASSKGASANTGELFF. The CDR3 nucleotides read TGTGCCAGCAGCAAAGGAGCTTCCGCGAACACCGGGGAGCTGTTTTTT.

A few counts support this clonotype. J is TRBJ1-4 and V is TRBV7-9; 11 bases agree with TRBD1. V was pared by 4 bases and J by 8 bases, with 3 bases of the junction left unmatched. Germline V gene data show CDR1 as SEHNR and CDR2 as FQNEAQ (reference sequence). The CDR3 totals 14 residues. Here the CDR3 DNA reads TGTGCCAGCAGCTCGGACAGGGGGCGGGAAAAACTGTTTTTT. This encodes CASSSDRGREKLFF. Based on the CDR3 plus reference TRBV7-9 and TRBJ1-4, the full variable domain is DTGVSQNPRHKITKRGQNVTFRCDPISEHNRLYWYRQTLGQGPEFLTYFQNEAQLEKSRLLSDRFSAERPKGSFSTLEIQRTEQGDSAMYLCASSSDRGREKLFFGSGTQLSVL.

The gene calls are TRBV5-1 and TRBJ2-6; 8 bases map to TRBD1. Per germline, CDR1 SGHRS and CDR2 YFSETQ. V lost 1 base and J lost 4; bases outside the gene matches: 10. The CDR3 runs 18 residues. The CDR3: CASSLRRQGYFGANVLTF. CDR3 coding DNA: TGCGCCAGCAGCTTGAGGAGACAGGGGTACTTCGGGGCCAACGTCCTGACTTTC. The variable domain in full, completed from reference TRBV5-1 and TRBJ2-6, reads KAGVTQTPRYLIKTRGQQVTLSCSPISGHRSVSWYQQTPGQGLQFLFEYFSETQRNKGNFPGRFSGRQFSNSRSEMNVSTLELGDSALYLCASSLRRQGYFGANVLTFGAGSRLTVL.

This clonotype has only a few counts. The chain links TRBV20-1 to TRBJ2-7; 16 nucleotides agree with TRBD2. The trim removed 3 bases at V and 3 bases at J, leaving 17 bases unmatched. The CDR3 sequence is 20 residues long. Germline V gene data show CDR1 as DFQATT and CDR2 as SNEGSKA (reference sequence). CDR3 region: CSASRPIVGTSGRAIYEQYF. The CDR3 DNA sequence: TGCAGTGCTAGCAGACCAATCGTAGGGACTAGCGGGAGGGCAATCTACGAGCAGTACTTC.

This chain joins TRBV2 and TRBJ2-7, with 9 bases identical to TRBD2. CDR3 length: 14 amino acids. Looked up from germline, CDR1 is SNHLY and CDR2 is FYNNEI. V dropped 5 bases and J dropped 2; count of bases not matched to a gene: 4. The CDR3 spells CASSTGLATYEQYF. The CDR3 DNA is TGTGCCAGCAGTACCGGACTAGCGACCTACGAGCAGTACTTC. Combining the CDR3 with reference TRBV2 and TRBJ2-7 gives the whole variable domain EPEVTQTPSHQVTQMGQEVILRCVPISNHLYFYWYRQILGQKVEFLVSFYNNEISEKSEIFDDQFSVERPDGSNFTLKIRSTKLEDSAMYFCASSTGLATYEQYFGPGTRLTVT.

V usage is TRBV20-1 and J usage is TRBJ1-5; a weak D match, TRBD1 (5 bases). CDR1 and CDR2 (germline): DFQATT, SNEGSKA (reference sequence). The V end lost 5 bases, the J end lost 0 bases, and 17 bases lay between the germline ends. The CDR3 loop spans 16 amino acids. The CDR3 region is CSALLTERDSNQPQHF. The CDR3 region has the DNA TGCAGTGCTCTACTGACAGAACGGGATAGCAATCAGCCCCAGCATTTT.

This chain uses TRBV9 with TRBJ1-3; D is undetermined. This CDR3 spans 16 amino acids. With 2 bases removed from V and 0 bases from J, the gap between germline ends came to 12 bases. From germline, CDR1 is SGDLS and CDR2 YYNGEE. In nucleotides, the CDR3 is TGTGCCAGCAGCGTCCAGCAGGTGGGCTCTGGAAACACCATATATTTT. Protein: CASSVQQVGSGNTIYF.

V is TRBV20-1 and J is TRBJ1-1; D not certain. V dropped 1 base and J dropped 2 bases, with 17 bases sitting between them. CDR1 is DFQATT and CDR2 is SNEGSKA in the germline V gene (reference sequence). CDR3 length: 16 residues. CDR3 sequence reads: CSARGPNQRANTEAFF. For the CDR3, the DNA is TGCAGTGCTAGAGGACCCAACCAAAGGGCTAACACTGAAGCTTTCTTT.

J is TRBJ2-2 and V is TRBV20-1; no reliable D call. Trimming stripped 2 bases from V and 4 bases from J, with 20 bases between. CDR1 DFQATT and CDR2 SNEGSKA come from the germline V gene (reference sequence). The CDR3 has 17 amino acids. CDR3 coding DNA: TGCAGTGCTAGAACTCCTACGTTAAGGGAATTCACCGGGGAGCTGTTTTTT. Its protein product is CSARTPTLREFTGELFF.

CDR3 residues: CASSMGQGLSSEQYF. The DNA for the CDR3 is TGTGCCAGCAGTATGGGACAGGGGCTCTCCAGCGAGCAGTACTTC. The chain couples TRBV12-3 or TRBV12-4 to TRBJ2-7; TRBD1 matches 10 bases. The CDR3 is made up of 15 amino acids. V shed 5 bases, J shed 6 bases, and the junction held 10 bases outside the gene matches.

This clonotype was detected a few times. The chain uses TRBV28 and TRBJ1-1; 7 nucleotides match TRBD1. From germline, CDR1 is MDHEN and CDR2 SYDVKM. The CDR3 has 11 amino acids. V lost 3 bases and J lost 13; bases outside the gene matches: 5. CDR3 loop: CASSFDRDGFF. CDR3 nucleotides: TGTGCCAGCAGTTTCGACAGGGATGGTTTCTTT.

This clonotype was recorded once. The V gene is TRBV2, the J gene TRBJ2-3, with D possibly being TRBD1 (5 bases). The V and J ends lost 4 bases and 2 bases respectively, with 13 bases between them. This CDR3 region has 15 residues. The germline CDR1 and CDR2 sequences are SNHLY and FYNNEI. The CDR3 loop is CASSGGGADTDTQYF. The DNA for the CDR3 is TGTGCCAGCAGTGGGGGCGGTGCAGACACAGATACGCAGTATTTT.

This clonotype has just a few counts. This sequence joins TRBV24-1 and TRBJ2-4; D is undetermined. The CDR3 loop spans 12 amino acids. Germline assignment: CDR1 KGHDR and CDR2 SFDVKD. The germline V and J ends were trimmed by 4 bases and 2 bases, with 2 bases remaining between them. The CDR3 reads CATSDPKNIQYF. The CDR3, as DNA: TGTGCCACCAGTGACCCCAAAAACATTCAGTACTTC.

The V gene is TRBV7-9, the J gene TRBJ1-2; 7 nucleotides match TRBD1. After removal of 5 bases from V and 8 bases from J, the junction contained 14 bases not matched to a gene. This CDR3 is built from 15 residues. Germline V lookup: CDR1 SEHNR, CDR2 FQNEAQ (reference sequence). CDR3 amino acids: CASSHIRTGFGGYTF. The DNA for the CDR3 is TGTGCCAGCAGCCATATTCGGACAGGATTTGGCGGCTACACCTTC.

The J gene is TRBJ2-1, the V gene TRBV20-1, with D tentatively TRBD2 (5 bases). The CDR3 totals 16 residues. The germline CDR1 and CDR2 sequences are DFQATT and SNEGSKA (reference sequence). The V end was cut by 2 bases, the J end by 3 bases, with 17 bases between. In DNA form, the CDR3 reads TGCAGTGCTAGATATGGATATTGGGGAGACTACAATGAGCAGTTCTTC. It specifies CSARYGYWGDYNEQFF.

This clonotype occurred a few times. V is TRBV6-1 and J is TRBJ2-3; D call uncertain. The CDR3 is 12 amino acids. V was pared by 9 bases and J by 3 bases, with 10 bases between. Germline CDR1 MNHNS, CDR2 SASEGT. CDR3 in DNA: TGTGCCAGTTCGGGTGCAACAGATACGCAGTATTTT. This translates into CASSGATDTQYF.

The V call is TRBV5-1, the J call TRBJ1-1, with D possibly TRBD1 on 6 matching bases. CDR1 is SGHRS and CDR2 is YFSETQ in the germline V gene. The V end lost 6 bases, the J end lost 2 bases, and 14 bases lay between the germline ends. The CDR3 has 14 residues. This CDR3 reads CASNPGTSNTEAFF. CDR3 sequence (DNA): TGCGCCAGCAACCCCGGGACAAGTAACACTGAAGCTTTCTTT. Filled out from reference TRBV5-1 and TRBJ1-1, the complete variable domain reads KAGVTQTPRYLIKTRGQQVTLSCSPISGHRSVSWYQQTPGQGLQFLFEYFSETQRNKGNFPGRFSGRQFSNSRSEMNVSTLELGDSALYLCASNPGTSNTEAFFGQGTRLTVV.

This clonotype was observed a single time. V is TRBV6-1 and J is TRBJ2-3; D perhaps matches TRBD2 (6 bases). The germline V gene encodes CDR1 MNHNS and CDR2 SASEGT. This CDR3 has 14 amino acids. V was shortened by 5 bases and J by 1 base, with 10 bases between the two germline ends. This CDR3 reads CASSNRGGTDTQYF. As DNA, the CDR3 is TGTGCCAGCAGTAACCGCGGGGGCACAGATACGCAGTATTTT.

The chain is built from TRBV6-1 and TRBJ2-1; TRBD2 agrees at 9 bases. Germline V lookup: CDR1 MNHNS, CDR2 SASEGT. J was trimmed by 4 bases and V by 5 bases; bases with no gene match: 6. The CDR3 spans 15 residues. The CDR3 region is CASSKGLALYNEQFF. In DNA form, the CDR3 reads TGTGCCAGCAGTAAAGGACTAGCGTTGTACAATGAGCAGTTCTTC.

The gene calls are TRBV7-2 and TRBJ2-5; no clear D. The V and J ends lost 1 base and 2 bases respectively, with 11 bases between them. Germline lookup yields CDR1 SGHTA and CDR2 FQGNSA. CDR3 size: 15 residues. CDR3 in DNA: TGTGCCAGCAGCTTAGGAGGCAGGCCTCAAGAGACCCAGTACTTC. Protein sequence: CASSLGGRPQETQYF.

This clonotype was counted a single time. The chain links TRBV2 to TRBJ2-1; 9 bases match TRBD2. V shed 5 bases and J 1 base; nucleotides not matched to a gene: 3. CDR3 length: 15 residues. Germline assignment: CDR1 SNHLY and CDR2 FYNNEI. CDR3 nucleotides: TGTGCCAGCAGTCCAGCGGGAGGATCCTACAATGAGCAGTTCTTC. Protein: CASSPAGGSYNEQFF.